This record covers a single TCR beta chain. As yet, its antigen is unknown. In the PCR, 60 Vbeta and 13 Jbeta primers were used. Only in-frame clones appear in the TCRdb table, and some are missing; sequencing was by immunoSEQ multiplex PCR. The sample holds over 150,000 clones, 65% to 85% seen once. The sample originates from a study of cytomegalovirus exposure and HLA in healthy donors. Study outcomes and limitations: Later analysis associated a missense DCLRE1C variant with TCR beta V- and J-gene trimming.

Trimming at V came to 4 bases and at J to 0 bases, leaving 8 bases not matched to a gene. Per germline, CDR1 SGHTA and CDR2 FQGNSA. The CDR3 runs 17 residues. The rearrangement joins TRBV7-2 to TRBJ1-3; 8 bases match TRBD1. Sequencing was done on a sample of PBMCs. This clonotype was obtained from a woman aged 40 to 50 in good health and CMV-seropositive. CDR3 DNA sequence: TGTGCCAGCAGCTCGTTTGGACAGGGTAGCTCTGGAAACACCATATATTTT. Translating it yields CASSSFGQGSSGNTIYF.